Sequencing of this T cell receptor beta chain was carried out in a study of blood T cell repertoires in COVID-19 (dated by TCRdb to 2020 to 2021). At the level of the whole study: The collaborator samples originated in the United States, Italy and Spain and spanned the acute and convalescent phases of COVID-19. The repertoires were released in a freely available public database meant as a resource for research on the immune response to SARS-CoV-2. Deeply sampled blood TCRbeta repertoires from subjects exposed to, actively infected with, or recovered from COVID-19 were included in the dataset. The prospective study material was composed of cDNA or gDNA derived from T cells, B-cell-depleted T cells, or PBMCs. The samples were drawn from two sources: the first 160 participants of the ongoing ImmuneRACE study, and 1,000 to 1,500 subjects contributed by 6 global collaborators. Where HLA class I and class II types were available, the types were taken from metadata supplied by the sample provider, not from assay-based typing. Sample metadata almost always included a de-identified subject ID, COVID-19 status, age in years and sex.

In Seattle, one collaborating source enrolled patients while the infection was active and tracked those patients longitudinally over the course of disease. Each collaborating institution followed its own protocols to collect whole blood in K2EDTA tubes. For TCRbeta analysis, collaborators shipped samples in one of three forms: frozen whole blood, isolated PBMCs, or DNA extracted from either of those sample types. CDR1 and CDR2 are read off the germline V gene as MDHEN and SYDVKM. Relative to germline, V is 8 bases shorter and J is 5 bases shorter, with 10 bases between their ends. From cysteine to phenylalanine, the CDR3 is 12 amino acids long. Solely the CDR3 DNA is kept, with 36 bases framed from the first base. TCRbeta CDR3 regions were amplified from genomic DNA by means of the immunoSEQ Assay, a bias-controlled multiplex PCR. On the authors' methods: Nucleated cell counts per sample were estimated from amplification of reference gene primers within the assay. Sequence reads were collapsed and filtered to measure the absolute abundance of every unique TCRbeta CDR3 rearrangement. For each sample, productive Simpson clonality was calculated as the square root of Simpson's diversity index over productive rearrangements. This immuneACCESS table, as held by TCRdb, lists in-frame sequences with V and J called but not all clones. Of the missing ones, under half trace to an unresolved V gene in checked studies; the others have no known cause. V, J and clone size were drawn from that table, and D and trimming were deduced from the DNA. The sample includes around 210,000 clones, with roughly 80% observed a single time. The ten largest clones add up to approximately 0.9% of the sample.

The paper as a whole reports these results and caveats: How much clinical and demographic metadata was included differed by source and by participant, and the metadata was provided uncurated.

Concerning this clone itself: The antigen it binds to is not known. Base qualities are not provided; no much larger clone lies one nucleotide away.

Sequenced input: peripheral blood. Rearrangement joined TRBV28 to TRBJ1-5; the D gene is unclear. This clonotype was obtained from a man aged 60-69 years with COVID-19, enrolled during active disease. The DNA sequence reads TGTGCCAGCCTTCCGCGCGATCAGCCCCAGCATTTT. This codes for CASLPRDQPQHF.